Included here is one TCR beta chain sequence, with context. V shed 1 base, J shed 11 bases, and the junction held 10 bases outside the gene matches. CDR3 length: 13 amino acids. Germline-derived CDR1 and CDR2 are SQVTM and ANQGSEA. This sample was included in a study of blood T cells in healthy people across ages. Then a second PCR, running about 7 to 11 cycles, was carried out with a sample-barcoded 5' primer and a J-beta primer mix. One entry per CDR3 protein results from TCRdb running MiXCR on the 5' RACE reads. The sample carries about 680,000 distinct CDR3 sequences, 49% recorded once. The specimen sequenced was blood. The sequence derives from a woman in her fifties or sixties in good health. The chain has TRBV29-1 and TRBJ2-5; 7 bases are shared with TRBD1. In nucleotides, the CDR3 is TGCAGCGTTGAAGGGATGACAGGGCCTGAGCAGTACTTC. Encoded protein: CSVEGMTGPEQYF.